Detailed here is one T cell receptor beta chain. This clone's antigen is unknown. No base quality values were provided; no much bigger clone lies one nucleotide off. The donors were healthy, HIV-negative adults with no recently reported acute infections or vaccinations. Every donor was a Caucasian adult living in Nashville, Tennessee, USA. For unsorted samples, 90 million or so PBMCs were counted and genomic DNA was extracted with the QIAamp DNA Blood Mini kit. Blood was collected by leukapheresis, and PBMCs were isolated by Ficoll-Histopaque density gradient centrifugation and then cryopreserved in liquid nitrogen vapor phase. Using the deep immunoSEQ assay, multiplex PCR amplified TCR CDR3 regions from genomic DNA. Genomic DNA extracted from each cell subset was distributed evenly over all wells of several immunoSEQ 96-well plates, and each plate served as one replicate. Each replicate PCR for unsorted PBMC received around 330 ng genomic DNA, equal to 30,000 to 35,000 T cell genomes. Genomic DNA from unsorted PBMC was sequenced over ten immunoSEQ deep assay plates. Purified libraries were quantified with a Qubit 3.0 fluorometer, sized on a Bioanalyzer 2100, and re-quantified with the KAPA Library Quantification kit. Every immunoSEQ 96-well plate was sequenced on a separate single-read 150-cycle Illumina NextSeq 550 flow cell. Per the authors' processing: The immunoSEQ output contained only junctional sequences without quality scores, so filtering could not match that applied to full-length reads. Sequences were annotated with PyIR, a Python wrapper for IgBLAST v1.9, using IMGT germline references to assign V/J genes and CDR3. Reads were removed for weak V/J assignments (E-value above 1e-6), missing CDR3, stop codons, out-of-frame junctions, or ambiguous translated residues. V3J clonotypes were defined by identical inferred V gene, J gene, and CDR3 amino acid sequence. The percentage overlap between two repertoires was calculated by dividing the number of shared unique clonotypes by the size of the smaller repertoire. RTK rarefaction, the Chao1 estimator, and Recon v2.1 estimates of unobserved clonotypes were used to assess repertoire richness. TCRdb retrieved this table from immuneACCESS and kept in-frame rearrangements only. Not all clones are present; in checked studies, unresolved V genes account for under half, and no reason is known for the remainder. V and J calls and clone size are copied from that table; D and trimming were computed from the DNA. Within this sample are some 530,000 clones, with approximately 82% of them counted one time only. The top ten clones comprise approximately 12% of the sample.

The entry originates in a study of shared clonotypes between healthy human individuals (dated by TCRdb to 2020 to 2022). Study-level background: Two women and three men aged 18 to 49 years were included in the cohort. To estimate repertoire size and how much clonotypes are shared between individuals, the study performed deep sequencing of blood TCR repertoires from about five healthy adults. Libraries were prepared and TCR repertoires were sequenced by different laboratories using diverse techniques, in order to increase sequencing depth and limit assay-specific biases. Leukapheresis yielded between about 0.94 and 8.9 billion PBMCs per donor.

For CDR1 and CDR2, the germline V gene lists SGDLS and YYNGEE. Cut back by 2 bases and 0 bases, the V and J ends lie 9 bases apart. The CDR3, from cysteine to phenylalanine, totals 16 residues. The DNA shown is the 48-base CDR3, in frame from base 1. Paper-wide results and their limitations: Because the study included only a small number of donors, the genetic and exposure-history diversity represented was limited. Sampling was restricted to blood, and TCR repertoires in tissues likely differ from the TCR repertoires found in blood. Based on pairwise subsampling, the degree of clonotype sharing among donors was expected to be affected by sequencing depth.

The sequence was collected from a woman aged 40-49 years in good health. Some clones in this sample may be carry-over from other donors' samples. Sequencing input: PBMCs. The chain is encoded by TRBV9 joined to TRBJ2-6, with the D segment identity uncertain. Read as DNA, the sequence is TGTGCCAGCAGCGTTAGGGAAAGCTCTGGGGCCAACGTCCTGACTTTC. It encodes CASSVRESSGANVLTF.